This entry lists 4 T cell receptor beta chains sequenced from one sample in a study of T-cell memory formation after mild COVID-19 (dated by TCRdb to the early 2020s). Library method: 5' RACE. TCRdb records Illumina NovaSeq 6000 as the sequencer. TCRdb itself trimmed the public reads at Q25 with fastp, ran MiXCR and retained productive beta chains. Under each unique CDR3 protein, matching rows form one entry showing the most common genes and DNA. The sample records around 130,000 distinct CDR3 sequences, about 5.9% of which are singletons. Jointly, the top ten make up 2% to 2.5% of the sample. The sequenced sample was PBMCs or a T cell subset sorted from them (not recorded which). Every receptor here comes from an adult woman who had mild COVID-19 (a few samples of this study predate the infection). The sample titles of this study are shuffled in the database, so cell type and time point are left out; the donor was told from shared clones.

This clonotype was detected only a few times. The V call is TRBV9, the J call TRBJ2-7; 9 bases align to TRBD1. V lost 3 bases and J lost 5; bases outside the gene matches: 9. The CDR3 runs to 15 residues. Germline V CDR1 and CDR2: SGDLS, YYNGEE. CDR3 sequence reads: CASSARQGGLDEQYF. CDR3 in DNA: TGTGCCAGCAGCGCCCGACAGGGGGGTTTGGACGAGCAGTACTTC.

J is TRBJ2-7 and V is TRBV6-6; D may be TRBD2 (5 bases). The V gene's germline CDR1 is MNHNY and CDR2 SVGAGI (reference sequence). The CDR3 sequence is 16 residues long. The V gene lost 0 bases and the J gene lost 4 bases, with 16 bases spanning the gap. The CDR3 region is CASSYSQRTNSYEQYF. The CDR3 DNA reads as TGTGCCAGCAGTTACTCTCAGCGGACGAATAGTTACGAGCAGTACTTC.

The chain links TRBV12-3 or TRBV12-4 to TRBJ1-1; the D gene is possibly TRBD1 (5 bases). The V gene lost 3 bases and the J gene lost 5 bases, with 16 bases spanning the gap. CDR3 length: 15 residues. The DNA of the CDR3 is TGTGCCAGCAGTTTTGGGGGGTTGGTAGGGACTGAAGCTTTCTTT. Translated: CASSFGGLVGTEAFF.

This clonotype was seen ten or more times. CDR3 bases: TGTGCCAGCAGCCAAGAAACTAGCGGGGTCCTTCAGTTCTTC. This sequence encodes CASSQETSGVLQFF. This sequence joins TRBV14 and TRBJ2-1; 10 positions agree with TRBD2. The CDR3 contains 14 residues. Germline V lookup: CDR1 SGHDN, CDR2 FVKESK. Unmatched junction bases numbered 6, after V lost 0 bases and J lost 13 bases.